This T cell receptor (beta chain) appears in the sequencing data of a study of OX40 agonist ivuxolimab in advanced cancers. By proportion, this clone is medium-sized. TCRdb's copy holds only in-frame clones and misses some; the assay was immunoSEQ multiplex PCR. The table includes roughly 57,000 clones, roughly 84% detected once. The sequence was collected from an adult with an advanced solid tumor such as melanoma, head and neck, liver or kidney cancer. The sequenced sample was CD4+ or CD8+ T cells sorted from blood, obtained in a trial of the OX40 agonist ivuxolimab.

The CDR3 sequence is CASTNRRGAVDYGYTF. CDR3 bases: TGTGCCAGCACTAATCGACGAGGGGCGGTAGACTATGGCTACACCTTC. This chain uses TRBV11-2 with TRBJ1-2, with D possibly TRBD1 on 5 matching bases. The CDR3 extends over 16 amino acids. Germline V gene data show CDR1 as SGHAT and CDR2 as FQNNGV. V was clipped by 7 bases and J by 3 bases, with 21 bases between them.